This TCR beta chain was identified during a study of T cell clones after liver transplantation. About the research overall: TCRbeta sequencing after a pre-transplant mixed lymphocyte reaction identified graft-donor-reactive clones, later tracked in post-transplant blood. Graft-donor-reactive sequences were compared with third-party-reactive TCRbeta sequences from pre-transplant mixed lymphocyte reactions. Tolerant meant at least one year fully off immunosuppression without liver enzymes above twice normal.

CDR1 and CDR2 (germline): SGHVS, FQNEAQ. There are 14 residues in the CDR3. V was shortened by 5 bases and J by 3 bases, with 11 bases between the two germline ends. Method: immunoSEQ multiplex PCR; TCRdb's copy keeps in-frame clones and lacks some. In the table there are more than 95,000 clones, 82% of which are singletons. The clonotype was recovered from a human donor who received a liver transplant. This chain joins TRBV7-8 and TRBJ2-1; D call uncertain. The sample was CD4+ T cells from blood, taken before liver transplant. The CDR3 DNA reads TGTGCCAGCAGCCCCGACAAATACTACAATGAGCAGTTCTTC. It specifies CASSPDKYYNEQFF.